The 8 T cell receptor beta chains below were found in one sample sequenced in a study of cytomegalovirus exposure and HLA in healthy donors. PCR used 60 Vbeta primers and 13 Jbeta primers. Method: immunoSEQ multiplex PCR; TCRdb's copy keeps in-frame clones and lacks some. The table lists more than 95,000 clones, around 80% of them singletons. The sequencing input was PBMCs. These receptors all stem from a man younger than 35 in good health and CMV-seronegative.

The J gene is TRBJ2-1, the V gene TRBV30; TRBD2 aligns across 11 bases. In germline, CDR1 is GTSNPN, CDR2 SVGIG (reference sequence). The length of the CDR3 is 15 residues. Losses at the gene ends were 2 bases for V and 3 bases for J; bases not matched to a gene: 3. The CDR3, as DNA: TGTGCCTGGAGTCCCGGGACTAGCGGCTACAATGAGCAGTTCTTC. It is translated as CAWSPGTSGYNEQFF.

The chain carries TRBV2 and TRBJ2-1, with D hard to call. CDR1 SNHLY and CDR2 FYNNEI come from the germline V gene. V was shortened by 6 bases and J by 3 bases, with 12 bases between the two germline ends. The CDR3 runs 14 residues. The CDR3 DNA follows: TGTGCCAGCAGGGCCGGCGGAGACTACAATGAGCAGTTCTTC. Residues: CASRAGGDYNEQFF.

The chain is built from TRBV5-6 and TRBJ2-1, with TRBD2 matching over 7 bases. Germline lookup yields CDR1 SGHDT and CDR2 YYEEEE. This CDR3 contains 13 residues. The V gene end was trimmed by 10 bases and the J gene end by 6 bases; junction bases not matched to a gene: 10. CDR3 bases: TGTGCCGGGGGGGAGGGCGCGGGCAATGAGCAGTTCTTC. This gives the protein CAGGEGAGNEQFF.

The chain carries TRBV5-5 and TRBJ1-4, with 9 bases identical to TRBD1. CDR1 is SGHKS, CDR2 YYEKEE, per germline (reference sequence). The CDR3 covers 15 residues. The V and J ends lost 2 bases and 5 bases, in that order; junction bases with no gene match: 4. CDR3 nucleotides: TGTGCCAGCAGCTTATATGGGACAGGGAATGAAAAACTGTTTTTT. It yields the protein CASSLYGTGNEKLFF.

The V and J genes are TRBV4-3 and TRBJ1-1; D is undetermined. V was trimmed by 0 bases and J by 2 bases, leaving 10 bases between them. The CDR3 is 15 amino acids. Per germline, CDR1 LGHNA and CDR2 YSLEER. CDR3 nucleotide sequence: TGCGCCAGCAGCCAAGAGGCCGGGTTTAACACTGAAGCTTTCTTT. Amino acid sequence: CASSQEAGFNTEAFF.

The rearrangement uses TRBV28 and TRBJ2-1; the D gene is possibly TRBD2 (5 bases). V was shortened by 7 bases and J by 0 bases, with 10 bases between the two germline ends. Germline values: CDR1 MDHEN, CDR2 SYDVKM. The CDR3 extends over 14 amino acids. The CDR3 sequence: CASTRADSYNEQFF. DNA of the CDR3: TGTGCCAGCACCCGAGCGGACTCCTACAATGAGCAGTTCTTC.

DNA of the CDR3: TGTGCCAGCACCAGCGGGAGCTCTGGGGCCAACGTCCTGACTTTC. It codes for CASTSGSSGANVLTF. The chain employs TRBV27 and TRBJ2-6, with 8 bases matching TRBD2. The germline gives CDR1 MNHEY, CDR2 SMNVEV (reference sequence). The CDR3 sequence is 15 residues long. V lost 7 bases to trimming and J lost 0 bases; unmatched junction nucleotides: 2.

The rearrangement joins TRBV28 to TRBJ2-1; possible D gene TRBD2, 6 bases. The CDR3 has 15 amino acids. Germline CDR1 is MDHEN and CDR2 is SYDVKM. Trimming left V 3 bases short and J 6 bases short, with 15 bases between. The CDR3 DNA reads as TGTGCCAGCAGTTTGGGCGGGAAATACGCCAATGAGCAGTTCTTC. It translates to CASSLGGKYANEQFF.